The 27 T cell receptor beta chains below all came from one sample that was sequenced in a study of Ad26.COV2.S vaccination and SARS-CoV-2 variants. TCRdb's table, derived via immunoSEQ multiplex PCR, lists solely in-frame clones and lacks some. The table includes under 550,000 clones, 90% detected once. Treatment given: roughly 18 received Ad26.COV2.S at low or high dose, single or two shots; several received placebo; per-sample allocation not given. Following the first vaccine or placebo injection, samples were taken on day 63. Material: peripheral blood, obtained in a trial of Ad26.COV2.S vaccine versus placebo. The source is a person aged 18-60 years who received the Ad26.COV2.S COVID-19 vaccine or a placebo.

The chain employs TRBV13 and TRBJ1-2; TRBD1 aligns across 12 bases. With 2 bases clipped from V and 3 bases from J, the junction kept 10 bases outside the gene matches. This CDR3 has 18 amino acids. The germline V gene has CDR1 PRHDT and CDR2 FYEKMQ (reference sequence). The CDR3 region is CASSLSWDRGRGDYGYTF. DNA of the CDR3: TGTGCCAGCAGCTTAAGTTGGGACAGGGGGCGCGGGGACTATGGCTACACCTTC.

The CDR3 bases are TGTGCCAGCAGCCAAGTGGGATGGGGCTACACCTTC. Its translation: CASSQVGWGYTF. The rearrangement links TRBV14 to TRBJ1-2; D remains unclear. Trimming cost V 1 base and J 8 bases, with 8 bases left between them. The CDR3 covers 12 residues. Germline CDR1 and CDR2: SGHDN and FVKESK.

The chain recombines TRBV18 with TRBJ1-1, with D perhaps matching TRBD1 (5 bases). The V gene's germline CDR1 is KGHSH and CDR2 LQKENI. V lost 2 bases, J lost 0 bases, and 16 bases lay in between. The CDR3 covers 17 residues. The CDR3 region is CASSPNPMGEMNTEAFF. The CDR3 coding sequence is TGTGCCAGCTCACCAAACCCGATGGGGGAGATGAACACTGAAGCTTTCTTT. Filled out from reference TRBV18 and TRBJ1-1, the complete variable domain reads NAGVMQNPRHLVRRRGQEARLRCSPMKGHSHVYWYRQLPEEGLKFMVYLQKENIIDESGMPKERFSAEFPKEGPSILRIQQVVRGDSAAYFCASSPNPMGEMNTEAFFGQGTRLTVV.

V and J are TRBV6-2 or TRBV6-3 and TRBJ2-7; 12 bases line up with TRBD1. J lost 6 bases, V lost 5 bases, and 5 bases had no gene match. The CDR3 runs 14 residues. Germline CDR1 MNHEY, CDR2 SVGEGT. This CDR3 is CASSHGTGGSEQYF. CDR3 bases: TGTGCCAGCAGTCACGGGACAGGGGGCAGCGAGCAGTACTTC.

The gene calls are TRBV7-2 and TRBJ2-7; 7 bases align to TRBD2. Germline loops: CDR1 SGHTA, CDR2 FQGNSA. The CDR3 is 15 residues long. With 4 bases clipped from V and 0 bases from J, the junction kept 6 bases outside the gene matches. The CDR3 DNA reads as TGTGCCAGCAGCTCCCTAGCGGCCAACTCCTACGAGCAGTACTTC. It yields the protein CASSSLAANSYEQYF.

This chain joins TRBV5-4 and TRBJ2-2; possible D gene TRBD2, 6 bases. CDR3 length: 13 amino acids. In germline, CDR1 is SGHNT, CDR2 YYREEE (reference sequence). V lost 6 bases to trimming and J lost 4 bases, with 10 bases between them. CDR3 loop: CASTWRGTGELFF. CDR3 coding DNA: TGTGCCAGCACCTGGAGGGGCACCGGGGAGCTGTTTTTT.

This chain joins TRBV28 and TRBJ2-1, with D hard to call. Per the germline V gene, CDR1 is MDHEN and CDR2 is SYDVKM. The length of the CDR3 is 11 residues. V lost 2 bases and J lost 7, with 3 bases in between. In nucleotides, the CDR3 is TGTGCCAGCAGTTTAACGAATGAGCAGTTCTTC. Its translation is CASSLTNEQFF.

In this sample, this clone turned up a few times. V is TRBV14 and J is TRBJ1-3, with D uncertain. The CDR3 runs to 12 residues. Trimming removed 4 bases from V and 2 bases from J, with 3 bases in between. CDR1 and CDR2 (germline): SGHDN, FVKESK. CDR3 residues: CASSPTGNTIYF. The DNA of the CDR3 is TGTGCCAGCAGCCCAACTGGAAACACCATATATTTT.

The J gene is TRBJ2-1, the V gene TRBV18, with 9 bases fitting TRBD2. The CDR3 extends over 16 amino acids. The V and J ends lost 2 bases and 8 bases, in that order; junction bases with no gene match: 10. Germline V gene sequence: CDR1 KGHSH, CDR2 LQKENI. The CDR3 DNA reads TGTGCCAGCTCACCAGGGGCTAGCGGGAAAGTGGATGAGCAGTTCTTC. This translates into CASSPGASGKVDEQFF.

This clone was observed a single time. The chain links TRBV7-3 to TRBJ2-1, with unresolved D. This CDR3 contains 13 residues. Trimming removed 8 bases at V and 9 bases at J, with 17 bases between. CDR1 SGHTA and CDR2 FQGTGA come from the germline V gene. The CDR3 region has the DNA TGTGCCAGCTCCCCTGGCCCGGCGGCTGAGCAGTTCTTC. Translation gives CASSPGPAAEQFF.

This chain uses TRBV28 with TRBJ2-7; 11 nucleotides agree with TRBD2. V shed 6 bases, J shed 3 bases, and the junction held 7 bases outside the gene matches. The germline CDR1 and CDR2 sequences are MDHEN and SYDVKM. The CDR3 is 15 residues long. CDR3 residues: CASSPGTSGHYEQYF. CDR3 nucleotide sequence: TGTGCCAGCAGCCCCGGGACTAGCGGACACTACGAGCAGTACTTC. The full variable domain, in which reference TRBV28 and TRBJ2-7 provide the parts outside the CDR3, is DVKVTQSSRYLVKRTGEKVFLECVQDMDHENMFWYRQDPGLGLRLIYFSYDVKMKEKGDIPEGYSVSREKKERFSLILESASTNQTSMYLCASSPGTSGHYEQYFGPGTRLTVT.

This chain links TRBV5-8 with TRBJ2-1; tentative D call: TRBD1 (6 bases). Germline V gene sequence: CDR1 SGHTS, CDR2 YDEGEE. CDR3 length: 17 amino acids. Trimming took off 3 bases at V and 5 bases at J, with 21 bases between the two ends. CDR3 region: CASSSPTGVRGNNEQFF. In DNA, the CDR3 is TGTGCCAGCAGCTCGCCCACTGGGGTCAGGGGAAACAATGAGCAGTTCTTC.

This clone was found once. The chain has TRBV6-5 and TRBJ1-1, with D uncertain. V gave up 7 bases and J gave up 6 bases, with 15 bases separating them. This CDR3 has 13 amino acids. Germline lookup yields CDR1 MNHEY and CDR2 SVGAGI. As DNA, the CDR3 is TGTGCCAGCAACCCCACCGGCAGTGCTGAAGCTTTCTTT. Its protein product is CASNPTGSAEAFF.

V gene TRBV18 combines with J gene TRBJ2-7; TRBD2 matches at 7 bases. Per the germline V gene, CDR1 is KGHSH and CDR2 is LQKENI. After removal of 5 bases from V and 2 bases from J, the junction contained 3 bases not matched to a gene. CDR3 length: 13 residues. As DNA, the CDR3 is TGTGCCAGCTCAGGCGGGAGAACCTACGAGCAGTACTTC. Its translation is CASSGGRTYEQYF.

For the CDR3, the DNA is TGTGCCAGCAGTGCGGGACTGAGCGGGACCTACGAGCAGTACTTC. It yields the protein CASSAGLSGTYEQYF. V usage is TRBV25-1 and J usage is TRBJ2-7; 7 nucleotides match TRBD2. Unmatched junction bases numbered 8, after V lost 4 bases and J lost 2 bases. The germline V gene encodes CDR1 MGHDK and CDR2 SYGVNS. This CDR3 contains 15 residues.

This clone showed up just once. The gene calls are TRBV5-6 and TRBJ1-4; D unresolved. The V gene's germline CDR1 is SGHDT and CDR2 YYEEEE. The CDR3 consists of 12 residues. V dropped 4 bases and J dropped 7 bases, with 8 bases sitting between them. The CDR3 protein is CASSRDTEKLFF. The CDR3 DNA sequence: TGTGCCAGCAGCAGGGATACTGAAAAACTGTTTTTT. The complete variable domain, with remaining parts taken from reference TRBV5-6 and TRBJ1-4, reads DAGVTQSPTHLIKTRGQQVTLRCSPKSGHDTVSWYQQALGQGPQFIFQYYEEEERQRGNFPDRFSGHQFPNYSSELNVNALLLGDSALYLCASSRDTEKLFFGSGTQLSVL.

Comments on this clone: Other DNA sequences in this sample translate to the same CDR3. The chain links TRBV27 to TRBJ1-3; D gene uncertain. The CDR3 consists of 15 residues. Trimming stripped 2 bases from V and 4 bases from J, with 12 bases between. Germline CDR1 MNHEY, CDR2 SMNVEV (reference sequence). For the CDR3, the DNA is TGTGCCAGCAGTTTAAAAGGGTTTGCCGGAAACACCATATATTTT. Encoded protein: CASSLKGFAGNTIYF.

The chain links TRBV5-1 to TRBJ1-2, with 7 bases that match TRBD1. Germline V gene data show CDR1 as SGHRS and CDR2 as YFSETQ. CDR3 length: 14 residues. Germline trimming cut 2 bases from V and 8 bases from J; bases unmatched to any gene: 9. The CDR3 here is CASSLGDSSRGYTF. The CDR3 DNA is TGCGCCAGCAGCTTAGGGGACAGCTCGCGGGGCTACACCTTC.

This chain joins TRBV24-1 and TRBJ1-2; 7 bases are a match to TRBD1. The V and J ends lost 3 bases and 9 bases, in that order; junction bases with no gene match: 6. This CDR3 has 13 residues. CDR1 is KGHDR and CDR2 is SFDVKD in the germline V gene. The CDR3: CATSDLDRARYTF. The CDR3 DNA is TGTGCCACCAGTGATCTTGACAGGGCGCGCTACACCTTC.

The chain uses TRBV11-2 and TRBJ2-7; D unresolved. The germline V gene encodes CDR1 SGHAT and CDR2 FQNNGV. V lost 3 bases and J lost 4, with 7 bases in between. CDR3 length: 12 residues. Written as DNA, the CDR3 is TGTGCCAGCAGCTTCTCTAGGTACGAGCAGTACTTC. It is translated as CASSFSRYEQYF.

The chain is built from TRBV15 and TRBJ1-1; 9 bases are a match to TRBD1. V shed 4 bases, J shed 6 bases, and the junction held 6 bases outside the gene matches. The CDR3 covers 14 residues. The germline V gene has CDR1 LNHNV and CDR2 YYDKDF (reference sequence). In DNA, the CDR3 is TGTGCCACCAGCAAACAGGGGGCGGTGGCTGAAGCTTTCTTT. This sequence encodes CATSKQGAVAEAFF.

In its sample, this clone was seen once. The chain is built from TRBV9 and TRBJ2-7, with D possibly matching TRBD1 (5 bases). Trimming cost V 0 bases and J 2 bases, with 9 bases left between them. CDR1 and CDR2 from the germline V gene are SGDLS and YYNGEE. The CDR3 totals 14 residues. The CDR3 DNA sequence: TGTGCCAGCAGCGTAGGGACATTACCCTACGAGCAGTACTTC. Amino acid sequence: CASSVGTLPYEQYF.

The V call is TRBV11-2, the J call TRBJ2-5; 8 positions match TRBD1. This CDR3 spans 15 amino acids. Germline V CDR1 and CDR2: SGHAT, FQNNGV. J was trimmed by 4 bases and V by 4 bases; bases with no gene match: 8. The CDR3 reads CASSWGKGQGETQYF. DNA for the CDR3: TGTGCCAGCAGCTGGGGGAAAGGACAGGGAGAGACCCAGTACTTC.

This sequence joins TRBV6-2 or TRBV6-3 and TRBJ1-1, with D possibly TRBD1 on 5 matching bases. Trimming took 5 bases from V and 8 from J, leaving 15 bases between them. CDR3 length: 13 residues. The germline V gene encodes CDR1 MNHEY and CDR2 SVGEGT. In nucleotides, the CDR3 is TGTGCCAGCAGTGTCGGGACGGCGACCGAAGCTTTCTTT. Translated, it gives CASSVGTATEAFF.

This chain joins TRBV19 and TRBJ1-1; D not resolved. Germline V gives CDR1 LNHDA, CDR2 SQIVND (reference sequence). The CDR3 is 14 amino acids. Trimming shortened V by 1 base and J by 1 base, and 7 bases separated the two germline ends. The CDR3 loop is CASSIVSGNTEAFF. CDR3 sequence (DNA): TGTGCCAGTAGTATAGTTTCAGGGAACACTGAAGCTTTCTTT.

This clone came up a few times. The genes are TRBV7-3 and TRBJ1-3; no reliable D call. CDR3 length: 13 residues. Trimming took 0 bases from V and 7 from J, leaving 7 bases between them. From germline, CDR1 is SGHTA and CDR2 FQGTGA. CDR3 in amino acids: CASSLTGENTIYF. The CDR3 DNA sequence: TGTGCCAGCAGCTTAACGGGAGAGAACACCATATATTTT. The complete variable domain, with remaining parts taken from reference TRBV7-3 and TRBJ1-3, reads GAGVSQTPSNKVTEKGKYVELRCDPISGHTALYWYRQSLGQGPEFLIYFQGTGAADDSGLPNDRFFAVRPEGSVSTLKIQRTERGDSAVYLCASSLTGENTIYFGEGSWLTVV.

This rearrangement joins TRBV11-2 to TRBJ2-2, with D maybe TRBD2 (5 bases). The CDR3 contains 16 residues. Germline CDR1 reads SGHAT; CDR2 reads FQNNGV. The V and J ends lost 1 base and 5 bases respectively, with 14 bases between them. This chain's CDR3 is CASSLVVELETGELFF. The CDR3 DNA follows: TGTGCCAGCAGCTTAGTGGTAGAACTAGAAACCGGGGAGCTGTTTTTT.